The sequence of this T cell receptor beta chain was determined in a study of blood T cell repertoires in COVID-19 (dated by TCRdb to 2020 to 2021). Some background on the complete study: Collaborator samples came from the United States, Italy and Spain and covered acute and convalescent phases of COVID-19. The sample metadata nearly always contained a de-identified subject ID, COVID-19 status, age in years and sex. The material from the prospective study consisted of cDNA or gDNA derived from T cells, B-cell-depleted T cells, or PBMCs. The repertoires were made available in a free public database intended to serve as a resource for research on the immune response to SARS-CoV-2. Samples were obtained from the ongoing ImmuneRACE study (first 160 participants) and from about 1,300 subjects provided by 6 global collaborators. The dataset comprised deeply sampled blood TCRbeta repertoires from subjects exposed to, actively infected with, or recovered from COVID-19. HLA class I and class II types, where available, came from metadata supplied by the sample provider rather than from assay-based typing. General conclusions and limits of the study: How much clinical and demographic metadata was included differed by source and by participant, and the metadata was provided uncurated.

Sequences SGHTA (CDR1) and FQGNSA (CDR2) are obtained from the germline V gene. Counted from cysteine to phenylalanine, this CDR3 has 17 amino acids. Only the CDR3 part of the read is kept: 51 bases, read in frame from the first base. V and J lose 1 base and 1 base, and a span of 16 bases separates them. The collaborating institutions used their own protocols to collect whole blood in K2EDTA tubes. For TCRbeta analysis, collaborator samples were shipped as frozen whole blood, as isolated PBMCs, or as DNA extracted from either sample type. TCRbeta CDR3 regions were amplified from genomic DNA using the immunoSEQ Assay, a bias-controlled multiplex PCR. The original pipeline was this. Within the assay, amplification of reference gene primers was used to estimate how many nucleated cells each sample contained. Sequence reads were collapsed and filtered to measure the absolute abundance of every unique TCRbeta CDR3 rearrangement. Productive Simpson clonality was computed per sample as the square root of Simpson's diversity index over productive rearrangements. Sourced from immuneACCESS, this table was stored by TCRdb with only in-frame sequences that have V and J called. A share of the clones is absent; for the studies checked, an unresolved V gene accounts for under half, and the remainder has no known explanation. The V and J calls and clone size come from that table; D and trimming were worked out from the DNA. This sample has approximately 76,000 clones in its table, and roughly 88% of those were observed once. 45% of the sample rests with the top ten.

Details on this clone: No antigen is known for it. No per-base quality is available; no much larger clone lies one base away.

The sequence was obtained from a human donor in a cohort sampled during active COVID-19. The sequence joins TRBV7-2 to TRBJ1-2; too little of a D gene remains to name it. Sample: peripheral blood. The CDR3 here reads CASSLVGRVKLNYGYTF. Here is the DNA: TGTGCCAGCAGCTTAGTTGGGAGAGTAAAGCTTAACTATGGCTACACCTTC.